This passage covers 21 T cell receptor beta chains from one sample sequenced in a study of T-cell memory formation after mild COVID-19. TCRdb re-derived calls from the 5' RACE reads in MiXCR, one entry per CDR3 protein. The table has roughly 100,000 distinct CDR3 sequences, about an eighth seen once. Sample: PBMCs or a T cell subset sorted from them (not recorded which). These receptors were taken from an adult woman who had mild COVID-19 (a few samples of this study predate the infection). Cell type and time point are not known.

This clonotype was observed a few times. The J gene is TRBJ2-7, the V gene TRBV12-3 or TRBV12-4; weak D call: TRBD2 (6 bases). This CDR3 is built from 13 residues. The germline V and J ends were trimmed by 3 bases and 7 bases, with 13 bases remaining between them. The CDR3 bases are TGTGCCAGCAGTTTCATGGGAGGTAGAGAGCAGTACTTC. As protein: CASSFMGGREQYF.

There are a few counts of this clonotype. This chain connects TRBV24-1 to TRBJ2-5; 7 positions match TRBD1. Germline V gives CDR1 KGHDR, CDR2 SFDVKD. V was pared by 5 bases and J by 2 bases, with 1 base of the junction left unmatched. The CDR3 sequence is 13 residues long. The CDR3 sequence: CATSGDSQETQYF. The CDR3 DNA follows: TGTGCCACCAGTGGGGACAGTCAAGAGACCCAGTACTTC.

The chain uses TRBV20-1 and TRBJ1-4; 10 nucleotides match TRBD1. Trimming cost V 0 bases and J 4 bases; bases outside gene matches: 2. The CDR3 covers 15 residues. Germline-derived CDR1 and CDR2 are DFQATT and SNEGSKA (reference sequence). The CDR3 sequence: CSARDWDRGNEKLFF. In nucleotides, the CDR3 is TGCAGTGCTAGAGACTGGGACAGGGGTAATGAAAAACTGTTTTTT.

The chain links TRBV29-1 to TRBJ2-5, with D perhaps TRBD1 (5 bases). CDR1 is SQVTM, CDR2 ANQGSEA, per germline. The CDR3 is 12 residues long. V lost 3 bases and J 5 bases, leaving 10 bases between the germline ends. As DNA, the CDR3 is TGCAGCGTTGAGTCAGGGTTTGAGACCCAGTACTTC. This codes for CSVESGFETQYF.

The chain carries TRBV27 and TRBJ2-7; D unclear. Trimming took off 2 bases at V and 5 bases at J, with 13 bases between the two ends. CDR1 is MNHEY and CDR2 is SMNVEV in the germline V gene (reference sequence). The CDR3 has 14 residues. In DNA form, the CDR3 reads TGTGCCAGCAGTTTAGTCACACGCGGTAACGAGCAGTACTTC. Its translation: CASSLVTRGNEQYF.

This clonotype was observed at least ten times. V gene TRBV7-9 combines with J gene TRBJ2-7; TRBD2 might be the D (6 bases). CDR1 is SEHNR and CDR2 is FQNEAQ in the germline V gene (reference sequence). This CDR3 comprises 15 residues. V was clipped by 5 bases and J by 3 bases, with 17 bases between them. CDR3 amino acids: CASSRPGLKDYEQYF. CDR3 bases: TGTGCCAGCAGCCGCCCGGGACTGAAAGACTACGAGCAGTACTTC.

This clonotype came up many times. The J gene is TRBJ2-7, the V gene TRBV7-8; D not certain. The CDR3 loop spans 15 amino acids. Trimming removed 2 bases from V and 1 base from J, with 12 bases in between. Germline V gene sequence: CDR1 SGHVS, CDR2 FQNEAQ. The CDR3: CASSLRAGESYEQYF. The CDR3 DNA sequence: TGTGCCAGCAGCTTACGGGCAGGCGAATCCTACGAGCAGTACTTC.

This clonotype came up a few times. The chain has TRBV6-1 and TRBJ2-7; no clear D gene. Trimming cost V 1 base and J 0 bases, with 10 bases left between them. From germline, CDR1 is MNHNS and CDR2 SASEGT. The CDR3 has 15 amino acids. The chain's CDR3 is CASSEEVTNSYEQYF. CDR3 nucleotide sequence: TGTGCCAGCAGTGAAGAAGTGACAAACTCCTACGAGCAGTACTTC.

This clonotype has just a few counts. The rearrangement links TRBV5-1 to TRBJ2-7, with 10 bases identical to TRBD1. Germline V gives CDR1 SGHRS, CDR2 YFSETQ. The CDR3 has 15 residues. V trimming: 2 bases; J trimming: 1 base; junction bases outside the gene matches: 3. The CDR3 sequence: CASSFGGQGSYEQYF. CDR3 coding DNA: TGCGCCAGCAGCTTCGGGGGACAGGGGTCCTACGAGCAGTACTTC. Drawing the rest from reference TRBV5-1 and TRBJ2-7, the complete variable domain is KAGVTQTPRYLIKTRGQQVTLSCSPISGHRSVSWYQQTPGQGLQFLFEYFSETQRNKGNFPGRFSGRQFSNSRSEMNVSTLELGDSALYLCASSFGGQGSYEQYFGPGTRLTVT.

This clonotype was counted a few times. The chain uses TRBV5-1 and TRBJ2-6; D ambiguous. V gave up 0 bases and J gave up 0 bases, with 13 bases separating them. CDR1 is SGHRS and CDR2 is YFSETQ in the germline V gene. The CDR3 covers 18 residues. The CDR3 here is CASSLDILVPSGANVLTF. The CDR3 DNA reads as TGCGCCAGCAGCTTGGATATTCTGGTCCCCTCTGGGGCCAACGTCCTGACTTTC.

This clonotype came up a few times. The chain employs TRBV5-4 and TRBJ2-1, with D perhaps given as TRBD1 or TRBD2 (5 bases each). Deletions cut 4 bases from V and 6 bases from J, with 8 bases between. The CDR3 totals 12 residues. The germline V gene encodes CDR1 SGHNT and CDR2 YYREEE (reference sequence). CDR3 bases: TGTGCCAGCAGCCGGGACGGCAATGAGCAGTTCTTC. The encoded protein is CASSRDGNEQFF.

This clonotype was counted a few times. This chain connects TRBV4-1 to TRBJ2-7; TRBD2 aligns across 10 bases. Trimming cost V 3 bases and J 3 bases; bases outside gene matches: 8. This CDR3 is built from 16 residues. Germline CDR1 MGHRA, CDR2 YSYEKL. The CDR3 protein is CASSHGTSAGYYEQYF. CDR3 coding DNA: TGCGCCAGCAGCCACGGGACTAGCGCGGGGTACTACGAGCAGTACTTC.

J is TRBJ1-1 and V is TRBV4-1; D remains unclear. The CDR3 loop spans 16 amino acids. The germline V gene has CDR1 MGHRA and CDR2 YSYEKL. Trimming removed 3 bases from V and 6 bases from J, with 20 bases in between. The CDR3 loop is CASSQSAGLGFPEAFF. For the CDR3, the DNA is TGCGCCAGCAGCCAGTCAGCTGGGTTGGGGTTCCCTGAAGCTTTCTTT.

This clonotype appeared a few times. The V call is TRBV29-1, the J call TRBJ2-7; tentatively, D is TRBD2 (5 bases). This CDR3 spans 15 amino acids. CDR1 is SQVTM and CDR2 is ANQGSEA in the germline V gene. The V and J ends lost 7 bases and 1 base respectively, with 20 bases between them. The CDR3 protein is CSARKTEAKSYEQYF. Here the CDR3 DNA reads TGCAGCGCAAGAAAGACGGAGGCTAAGTCCTACGAGCAGTACTTC.

This clonotype was counted ten times or more. The chain carries TRBV5-1 and TRBJ2-7; D uncertain. V was trimmed by 0 bases and J by 2 bases, leaving 15 bases between them. Germline V gives CDR1 SGHRS, CDR2 YFSETQ. The CDR3 totals 16 residues. The CDR3 protein is CASSLGLGLEAYEQYF. CDR3 sequence (DNA): TGCGCCAGCAGCTTGGGGTTAGGGCTTGAGGCCTACGAGCAGTACTTC.

This chain links TRBV5-6 with TRBJ1-2; 7 bases match TRBD1. V was pared by 4 bases and J by 8 bases, with 8 bases of the junction left unmatched. The CDR3 length is 13 residues. Germline V gene sequence: CDR1 SGHDT, CDR2 YYEEEE. The DNA of the CDR3 is TGTGCCAGCAGCGAGACAGGGAAGGCAGGCTACACCTTC. Translated, it gives CASSETGKAGYTF.

This rearrangement joins TRBV6-5 to TRBJ2-1, with a possible D match to TRBD2 (8 bases). The CDR3 extends over 15 amino acids. From germline, CDR1 is MNHEY and CDR2 SVGAGI. Trimming cost V 9 bases and J 2 bases, with 17 bases left between them. CDR3 coding DNA: TGTGCCAGTAGCGGGGAGGGGGCCACCTACAATGAGCAGTTCTTC. This translates into CASSGEGATYNEQFF.

This clonotype was observed a handful of times. The gene calls are TRBV30 and TRBJ2-1; D is possibly TRBD1 or TRBD2 (5 bases each). Trimming stripped 5 bases from V and 6 bases from J, with 14 bases between. The V gene's germline CDR1 is GTSNPN and CDR2 SVGIG (reference sequence). The CDR3 is made up of 13 amino acids. CDR3 bases: TGTGCCTGGTCCCGGGACCGGTCCAATGAGCAGTTCTTC. Its translation: CAWSRDRSNEQFF.

V and J are TRBV14 and TRBJ2-1; 7 positions agree with TRBD2. With V trimmed by 1 base and J by 10 bases, 10 bases remained unmatched. Looked up from germline, CDR1 is SGHDN and CDR2 is FVKESK. This CDR3 comprises 15 residues. CDR3 nucleotide sequence: TGTGCCAGCAGCCAAGTGGGAGGGAGGGGCAGCGAGCAGTTCTTC. Amino acid sequence: CASSQVGGRGSEQFF.

This clonotype has more than one count but fewer than ten. The rearrangement joins TRBV5-1 to TRBJ2-1, with 10 bases matching TRBD1. There are 14 residues in the CDR3. CDR1 and CDR2 from the germline V gene are SGHRS and YFSETQ. The V segment lost 0 bases and the J segment 7 bases; nucleotides outside the gene matches: 1. The chain's CDR3 is CASSLGQGANEQFF. The CDR3 DNA reads TGCGCCAGCAGCTTGGGACAGGGGGCTAATGAGCAGTTCTTC.

This chain joins TRBV7-3 and TRBJ1-1; D not resolved. Per the germline V gene, CDR1 is SGHTA and CDR2 is FQGTGA. Trimming shortened V by 4 bases and J by 6 bases, and 18 bases separated the two germline ends. The CDR3 spans 15 residues. DNA for the CDR3: TGTGCCAGCAGCTACGCCGGTGGGTCTGGGGCTGAAGCTTTCTTT. It is translated as CASSYAGGSGAEAFF.